The rows below give T cell receptor beta chains drawn from one sample of a study of cytomegalovirus exposure and HLA in healthy donors. Clones were sequenced by immunoSEQ multiplex PCR, and TCRdb holds only the in-frame ones, with some missing. The sample lists 90,000 to 130,000 clones; 76% were seen once. Sequenced material: PBMCs. These receptors all come from a man between 25 and 39 years old in good health and CMV-seropositive. Each CDR3 is given with its conserved first and last residue. The D gene is left open where the match is weak. Clone size appears in some rows only: once, few, many, or a class for an expanded clone.

j_call,d_call,clone_size,v_call,cdr3_nt,cdr3_aa
TRBJ2-5,TRBD2,few,TRBV5-6,TGTGCCAGCAGCTCTCCGGGACTAGCGGGGGAATATGAGACCCAGTACTTC,CASSSPGLAGEYETQYF
TRBJ1-3,NA,NA,TRBV7-2,TGTGCCAGCAGCTTAGCTCAGTTGAGGAACACCATATATTTT,CASSLAQLRNTIYF
TRBJ1-2,TRBD1,NA,TRBV6-6,TGTGCCAGCAGGAACCGGGACAGACACTATGGCTACACCTTC,CASRNRDRHYGYTF
TRBJ2-5,NA,NA,TRBV5-6,TGTGCCAGCAGCTTGGTCGACGGGATTCGCGAGACCCAGTACTTC,CASSLVDGIRETQYF
TRBJ2-1,TRBD2,NA,TRBV5-5,TGTGCCAGCAGCTTGGAGTCTAGCGGGGGCAATGAGCAGTTCTTC,CASSLESSGGNEQFF
TRBJ1-2,NA,NA,TRBV28,TGTGCCAGCAGTTTGGCGACAGGAGCGATCAACTATGGCTACACCTTC,CASSLATGAINYGYTF
TRBJ2-7,TRBD2,NA,TRBV28,TGTGCCAGCACCCCGGGGGGGATCCTTTCCTACGAGCAGTACTTC,CASTPGGILSYEQYF
TRBJ2-2,TRBD1,NA,TRBV6-6,TGTGCCAGCAGGACGACAGGGTCCGGGGAGCTGTTTTTT,CASRTTGSGELFF
TRBJ1-1,NA,NA,TRBV5-6,TGTGCCAGCAGCTTGGTCCGTACTGAAGCTTTCTTT,CASSLVRTEAFF
TRBJ1-2,TRBD1,NA,TRBV5-6,TGTGCCAGCAGCTTGGAAGATTGGACAGGCGGCTACACCTTC,CASSLEDWTGGYTF
TRBJ1-2,NA,NA,TRBV15,TGTGCCACCAGCACCGGACAAGACTATGGCTACACCTTC,CATSTGQDYGYTF
TRBJ1-2,TRBD1,few,TRBV25-1,TGTGCCAGCAGCGACTTTGGGACAGGGCCTGGCTACACCTTC,CASSDFGTGPGYTF
TRBJ2-2,NA,few,TRBV19,TGTGCCAGCTCCTGGGGCGTGACGAACACCGGGGAGCTGTTTTTT,CASSWGVTNTGELFF
TRBJ1-4,TRBD1,NA,TRBV7-9,TGTGCCAGCAGCCCCTGGCGGACAGGGGGCGGTGAAAAACTGTTTTTT,CASSPWRTGGGEKLFF
TRBJ1-4,NA,NA,TRBV7-9,TGTGCCAGCAGCTTATACGGGGGGTCAAGAGGGAATGAAAAACTGTTTTTT,CASSLYGGSRGNEKLFF
TRBJ2-3,NA,NA,TRBV21-1,NA,CASSKVGGGAPF
TRBJ2-1,TRBD1,once,TRBV18,TGTGCCAGCTCACCAACAGGGGGACCGCACTATGAGCAGTTCTTC,CASSPTGGPHYEQFF
TRBJ2-1,NA,NA,TRBV27,TGTGCCAGCAGCATCAACCAAGGGAGTGGGGAAAGGGCACAGTTCTTC,CASSINQGSGERAQFF
TRBJ2-3,TRBD1,once,TRBV6-5,TGTGCCAGCAGTTTAGGACAGGCCCATACGCAGTATTTT,CASSLGQAHTQYF
TRBJ1-2,NA,NA,TRBV19,TGTGCCAGTAGTACGGCCCCCGGGTATGGCTACACCTTC,CASSTAPGYGYTF
TRBJ1-1,TRBD1,NA,TRBV5-1,TGCGCCAGCAGCCGGGGGACAGGGCTCACTGAAGCTTTCTTT,CASSRGTGLTEAFF
TRBJ1-1,NA,NA,TRBV14,TGTGCCAGCAGCCTAGCTGGGGGGGGAACAGCTTTCTTT,CASSLAGGGTAFF
TRBJ1-1,NA,NA,TRBV7-2,TGTGCCAGCAGCTTCCCAGGGGTGAGAACTGAAGCTTTCTTT,CASSFPGVRTEAFF
TRBJ2-7,NA,few,TRBV28,TGTGCCAGCATGGGCAGGCACTCCTACGAGCAGTACTTC,CASMGRHSYEQYF
TRBJ2-7,TRBD1,NA,TRBV5-1,TGCGCCAGCAGCCAGGGACAGGACGAGCAGTACTTC,CASSQGQDEQYF
TRBJ1-5,NA,NA,TRBV18,TGTGCCAGCTCCCGCAGTACAGAACTTCGCAATCAGCCCCAGCATTTT,CASSRSTELRNQPQHF
TRBJ1-3,TRBD1,NA,TRBV9,TGTGCCAGCAGCGCGGAGGGGGCAACTGGAAACACCATATATTTT,CASSAEGATGNTIYF
TRBJ2-7,TRBD1,NA,TRBV27,TGTGCCAGCAGTCGACAGGGGGCGGGAGAGCAGTACTTC,CASSRQGAGEQYF
TRBJ2-7,NA,NA,TRBV30,TGTGCCTGGATCGGGGATTCATACGAGCAGTACTTC,CAWIGDSYEQYF
TRBJ1-5,TRBD1,NA,TRBV27,TGTGCCAGCTGCCGGACAGGCAATAGCAATCAGCCCCAGCATTTT,CASCRTGNSNQPQHF
TRBJ2-1,TRBD2,once,TRBV2,TGTGCCAGCAGACCGGAAATAGCGGGGGGCCTGGGTCGGTTCTTC,CASRPEIAGGLGRFF
TRBJ2-7,TRBD1,NA,TRBV4-3,TGCGCCAGCAGCCAAGTACCGGGACAGGGGTACGAGCAGTACTTC,CASSQVPGQGYEQYF
TRBJ2-7,NA,NA,TRBV4-2,TGTGCCAGCAGCCAAGTGGGGAGAACCTACGAGCAGTACTTC,CASSQVGRTYEQYF
TRBJ2-1,TRBD2,NA,TRBV19,TGTGCCAGTAGTTCCGGGACTAGCGGCCGCAATGAGCAGTTCTTC,CASSSGTSGRNEQFF
TRBJ1-4,NA,NA,TRBV4-2,TGTGCCAGCAGCCCGGTTAGTGAAAAACTGTTTTTT,CASSPVSEKLFF
TRBJ1-2,TRBD1,NA,TRBV30,TGTGCCTGGGATGACAGGGAGGGCTACACCTTC,CAWDDREGYTF
TRBJ1-6,NA,few,TRBV11-2,TGTGCCAGCAGCTTAGGGGCTATAGTTAATTCACCCCTCCACTTT,CASSLGAIVNSPLHF
TRBJ2-1,TRBD2,NA,TRBV19,TGTGCCAGTAGTATAGGCACGGGACTAGCGGGGGGAGATGAGCAGTTCTTC,CASSIGTGLAGGDEQFF
TRBJ2-3,NA,NA,TRBV5-8,TGTGCCAGCAGCTTGGTGACAAAAACGCAGTATTTT,CASSLVTKTQYF
TRBJ2-7,TRBD1,NA,TRBV2,TGTGCCAGCCTCCGGGACAGCTCCTACGAGCAGTACTTC,CASLRDSSYEQYF
TRBJ2-2,TRBD1,NA,TRBV2,TGTGCCAGCAGGAAGGACAGGGGGGACACCGGGGAGCTGTTTTTT,CASRKDRGDTGELFF
TRBJ2-1,TRBD1,NA,TRBV18,TGTGCCAGCTCACCGCTCGGACAGGGGGCCGTGGTCTCCTACAATGAGCAGTTCTTC,CASSPLGQGAVVSYNEQFF
TRBJ1-2,TRBD1,NA,TRBV7-9,TGTGCCAGCAGCTCGAGCGACAGGGGCTCGCCAGGCTACACCTTC,CASSSSDRGSPGYTF
TRBJ1-1,NA,few,TRBV21-1,TGTGCCAGCAGCAATCGGCCAGGCCCTGAAGCTTTCTTT,CASSNRPGPEAFF
TRBJ2-7,NA,NA,TRBV4-3,TGCGCCAGCAGCCAAGGTACGGGTCGCGGCGAGCAGTACTTC,CASSQGTGRGEQYF